This T cell receptor (beta chain) was found in a study of shared clonotypes between healthy human individuals. General study findings and limits: Some clonotypes were shared by all four sorted-subset donors, while others were not shared. The non-shared ones had lower generation probabilities than the shared ones. Only a few donors were included, so the genetic and exposure-history diversity represented was limited.

As concerns this clone: What it binds is not known.

200 to 250 ng DNA, 30,000 to 35,000 T cell genomes, went into each sorted-subset replicate PCR. The data were produced by immunoSEQ multiplex PCR, yet TCRdb's version contains in-frame clones alone and is incomplete. The sample records under 2,000,000 clones, approximately 94% being singletons. CD8 cells classed as naive were CD45RO-negative and positively selected for CCR7, excluding terminally differentiated effector memory CD45RA+ cells. The CDR3 contains 19 residues. Sequences were obtained from naive CD8+ T cells sorted from blood. This TCR was recovered from a man in his late teens or twenties in good health. The rearrangement joins TRBV1 to TRBJ2-4; the D call TRBD2 from the table was never checked on the DNA. TRBV1 constitutes a pseudogene. The CDR3 region is CTSSQAYDSPLVAKNIQYF. CDR3 DNA: TGCACCAGCAGCCAAGCCTACGATAGCCCCCTTGTAGCCAAAAACATTCAGTACTTC.